The clone carrying this T cell receptor (beta chain) was counted a few times. Antigen specificity is unknown. This sample was included in a study of cytomegalovirus exposure and HLA in healthy donors. Notes on the study in general: Rarity held for most TCR sequences, but there were some public TCRs that occurred in many donors. As a later analysis showed, a missense DCLRE1C variant was linked to trimming of TCR beta V- and J-genes.

Unmatched junction bases numbered 13, after V lost 7 bases and J lost 5 bases. The CDR3 has 17 residues. The germline CDR1 and CDR2 sequences are SGHTA and FQGNSA. Participants comprised healthy donors of bone marrow. This PCR relied on a set of 60 Vbeta primers and 13 Jbeta primers. In the study's own analysis: As a later analysis found, there were tens of millions of unique TCR beta chains, of which about 10 million were shared. TCRdb's copy holds only in-frame clones and misses some; the assay was immunoSEQ multiplex PCR. The D gene and trimming were derived from the DNA, and the V and J assignments and clone size from that table. In the table there are nearly 110,000 clones, around 70% of which are singletons.

The V and J genes are TRBV7-2 and TRBJ2-5, with 13 bases matching TRBD2. Sequenced input: PBMCs. This TCR derives from a boy aged 5 to 17 in good health and CMV-seronegative. The CDR3 DNA reads TGTGCCAGCACCGGCCGAACTAGCGGGGGGGCGGGGGAGACCCAGTACTTC. This sequence encodes CASTGRTSGGAGETQYF.